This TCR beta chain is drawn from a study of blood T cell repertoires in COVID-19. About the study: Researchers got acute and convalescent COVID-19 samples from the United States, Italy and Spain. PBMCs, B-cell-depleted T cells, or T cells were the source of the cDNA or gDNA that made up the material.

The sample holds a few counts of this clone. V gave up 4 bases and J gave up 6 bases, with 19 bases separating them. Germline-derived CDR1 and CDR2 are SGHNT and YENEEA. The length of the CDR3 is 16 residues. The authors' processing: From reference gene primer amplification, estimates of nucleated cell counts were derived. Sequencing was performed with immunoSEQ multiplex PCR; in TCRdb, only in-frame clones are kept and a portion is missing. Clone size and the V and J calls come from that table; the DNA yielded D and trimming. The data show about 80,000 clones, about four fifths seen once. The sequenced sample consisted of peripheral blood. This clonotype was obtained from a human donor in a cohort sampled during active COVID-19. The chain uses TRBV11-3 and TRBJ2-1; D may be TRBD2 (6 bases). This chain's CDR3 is CASSYRSGLSSNEQFF. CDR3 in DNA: TGTGCCAGCAGCTATAGGTCGGGACTCAGCTCCAATGAGCAGTTCTTC.